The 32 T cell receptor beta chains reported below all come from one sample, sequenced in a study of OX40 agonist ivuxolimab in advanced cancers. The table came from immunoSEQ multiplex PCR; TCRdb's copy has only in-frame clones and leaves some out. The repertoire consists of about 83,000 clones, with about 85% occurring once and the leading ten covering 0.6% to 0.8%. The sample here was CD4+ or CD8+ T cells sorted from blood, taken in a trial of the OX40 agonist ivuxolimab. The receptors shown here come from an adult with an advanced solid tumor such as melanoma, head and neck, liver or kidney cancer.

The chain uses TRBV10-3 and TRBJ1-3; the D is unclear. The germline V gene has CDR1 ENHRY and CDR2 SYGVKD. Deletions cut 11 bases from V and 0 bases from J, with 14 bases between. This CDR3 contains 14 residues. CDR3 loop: CAAASGSSGNTIYF. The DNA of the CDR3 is TGTGCCGCCGCGTCCGGGAGCTCTGGAAACACCATATATTTT.

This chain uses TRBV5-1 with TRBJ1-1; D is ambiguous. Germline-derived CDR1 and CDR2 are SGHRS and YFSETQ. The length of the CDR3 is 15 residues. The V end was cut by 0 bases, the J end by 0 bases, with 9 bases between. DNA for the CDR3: TGCGCCAGCAGCTTGGTATCGGGAATGAACACTGAAGCTTTCTTT. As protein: CASSLVSGMNTEAFF.

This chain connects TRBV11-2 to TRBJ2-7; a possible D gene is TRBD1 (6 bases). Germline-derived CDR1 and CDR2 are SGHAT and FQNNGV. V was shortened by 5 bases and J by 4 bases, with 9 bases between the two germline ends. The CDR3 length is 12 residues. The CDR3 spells CASSPGQYEQYF. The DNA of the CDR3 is TGTGCCAGCAGCCCTGGACAGTACGAGCAGTACTTC.

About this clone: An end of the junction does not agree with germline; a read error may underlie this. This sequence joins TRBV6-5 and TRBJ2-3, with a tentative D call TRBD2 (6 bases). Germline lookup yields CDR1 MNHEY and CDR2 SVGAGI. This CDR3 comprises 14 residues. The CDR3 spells CASRPLLPRAREDF. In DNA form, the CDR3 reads TGTGCCAGCAGGCCACTATTACCTCGGGCTAGGGAGGATTTT.

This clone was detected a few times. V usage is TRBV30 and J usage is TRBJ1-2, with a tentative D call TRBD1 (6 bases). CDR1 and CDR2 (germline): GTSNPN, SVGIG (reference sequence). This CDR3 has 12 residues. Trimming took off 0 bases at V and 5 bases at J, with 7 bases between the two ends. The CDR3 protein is CAWSVGGYGYTF. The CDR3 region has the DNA TGTGCCTGGAGTGTAGGGGGGTATGGCTACACCTTC.

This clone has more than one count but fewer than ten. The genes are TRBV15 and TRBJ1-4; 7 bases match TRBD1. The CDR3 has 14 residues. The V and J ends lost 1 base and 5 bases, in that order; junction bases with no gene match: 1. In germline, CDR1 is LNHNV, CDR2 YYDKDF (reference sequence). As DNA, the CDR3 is TGTGCCACCAGCAGAGTCAGGGGGAATGAAAAACTGTTTTTT. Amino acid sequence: CATSRVRGNEKLFF.

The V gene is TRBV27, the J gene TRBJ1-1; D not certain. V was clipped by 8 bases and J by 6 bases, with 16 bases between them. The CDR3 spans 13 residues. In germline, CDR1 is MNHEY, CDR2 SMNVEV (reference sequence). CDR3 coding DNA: TGTGCCAGCCCGTCGGTTGAATACTCTGAAGCTTTCTTT. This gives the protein CASPSVEYSEAFF.

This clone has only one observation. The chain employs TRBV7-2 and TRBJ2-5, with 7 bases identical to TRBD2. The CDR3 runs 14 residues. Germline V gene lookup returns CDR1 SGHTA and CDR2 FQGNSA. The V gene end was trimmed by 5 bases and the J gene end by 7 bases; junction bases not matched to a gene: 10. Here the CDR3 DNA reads TGTGCCAGCAGCCCCGGGGGAGGGTACCGGACCCAGTACTTC. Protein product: CASSPGGGYRTQYF.

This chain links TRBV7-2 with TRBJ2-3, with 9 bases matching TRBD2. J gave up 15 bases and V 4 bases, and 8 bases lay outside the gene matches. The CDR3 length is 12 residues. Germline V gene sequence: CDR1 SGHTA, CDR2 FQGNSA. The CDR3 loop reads CASSSTSGAAYF. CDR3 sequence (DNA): TGTGCCAGCAGCTCGACTAGCGGTGCGGCATATTTT.

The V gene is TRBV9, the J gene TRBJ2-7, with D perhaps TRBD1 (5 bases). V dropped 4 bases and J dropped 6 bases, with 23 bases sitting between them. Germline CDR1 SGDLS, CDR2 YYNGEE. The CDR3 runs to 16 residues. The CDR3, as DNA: TGTGCCAGCAGCCCCGATATAAGGGGAAGTTCGGGCGAGCAGTACTTC. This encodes CASSPDIRGSSGEQYF.

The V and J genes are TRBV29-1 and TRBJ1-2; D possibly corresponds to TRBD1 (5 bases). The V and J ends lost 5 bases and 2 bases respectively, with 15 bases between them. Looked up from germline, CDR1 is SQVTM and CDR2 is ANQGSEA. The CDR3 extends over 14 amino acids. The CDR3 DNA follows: TGCAGCGTTTCTCAAACATGGGGGAACTATGGCTACACCTTC. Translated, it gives CSVSQTWGNYGYTF.

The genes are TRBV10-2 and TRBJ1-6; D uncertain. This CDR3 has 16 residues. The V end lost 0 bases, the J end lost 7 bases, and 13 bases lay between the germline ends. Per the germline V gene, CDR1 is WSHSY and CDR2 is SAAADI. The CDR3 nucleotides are TGCGCCAGCAGTGAGTCGGTCGCCCCGACGAATTCACCCCTCCACTTT. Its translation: CASSESVAPTNSPLHF.

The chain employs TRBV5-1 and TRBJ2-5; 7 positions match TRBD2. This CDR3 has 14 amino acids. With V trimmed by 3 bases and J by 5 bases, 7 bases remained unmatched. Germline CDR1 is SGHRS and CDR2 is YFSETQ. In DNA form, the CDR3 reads TGCGCCAGCAGCTACGGGACTAAAGAGGAGACCCAGTACTTC. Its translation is CASSYGTKEETQYF.

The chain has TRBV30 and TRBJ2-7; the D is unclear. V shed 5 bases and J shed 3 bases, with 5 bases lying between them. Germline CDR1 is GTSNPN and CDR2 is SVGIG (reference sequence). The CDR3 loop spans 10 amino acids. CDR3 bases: TGTGCCTGGGGCGACTACGAGCAGTACTTC. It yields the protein CAWGDYEQYF. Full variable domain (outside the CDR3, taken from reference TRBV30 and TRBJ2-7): SQTIHQWPATLVQPVGSPLSLECTVEGTSNPNLYWYRQAAGRGLQLLFYSVGIGQISSEVPQNLSASRPQDRQFILSSKKLLLSDSGFYLCAWGDYEQYFGPGTRLTVT.

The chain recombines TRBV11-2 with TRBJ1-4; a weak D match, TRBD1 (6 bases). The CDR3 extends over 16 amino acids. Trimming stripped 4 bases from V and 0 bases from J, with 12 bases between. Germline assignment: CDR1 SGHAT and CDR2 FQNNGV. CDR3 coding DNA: TGTGCCAGCAGCTCATACAGGGATCCAACTAATGAAAAACTGTTTTTT. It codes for CASSSYRDPTNEKLFF.

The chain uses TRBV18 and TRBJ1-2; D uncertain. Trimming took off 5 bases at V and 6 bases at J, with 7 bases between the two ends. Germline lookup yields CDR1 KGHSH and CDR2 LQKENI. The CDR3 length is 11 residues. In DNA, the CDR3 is TGTGCCAGCTCAAATGGGGATGGCTACACCTTC. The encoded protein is CASSNGDGYTF.

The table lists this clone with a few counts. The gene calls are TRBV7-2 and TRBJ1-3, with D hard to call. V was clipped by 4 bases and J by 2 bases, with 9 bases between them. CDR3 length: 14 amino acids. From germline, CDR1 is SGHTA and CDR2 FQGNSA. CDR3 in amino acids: CASSSWKAGNTIYF. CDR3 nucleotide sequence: TGTGCCAGCAGCTCTTGGAAGGCTGGAAACACCATATATTTT.

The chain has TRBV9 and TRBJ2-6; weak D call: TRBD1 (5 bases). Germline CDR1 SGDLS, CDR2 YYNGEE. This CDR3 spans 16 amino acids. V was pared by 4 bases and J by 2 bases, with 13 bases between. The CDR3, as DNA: TGTGCCAGCAGCATGACAGCGCGCCCTGGGGCCAACGTCCTGACTTTC. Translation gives CASSMTARPGANVLTF.

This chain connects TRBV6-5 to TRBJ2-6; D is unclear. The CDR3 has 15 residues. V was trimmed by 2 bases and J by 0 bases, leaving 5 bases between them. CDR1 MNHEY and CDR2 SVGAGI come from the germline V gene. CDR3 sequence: CASSYHGSGANVLTF. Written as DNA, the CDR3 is TGTGCCAGCAGTTACCATGGCTCTGGGGCCAACGTCCTGACTTTC.

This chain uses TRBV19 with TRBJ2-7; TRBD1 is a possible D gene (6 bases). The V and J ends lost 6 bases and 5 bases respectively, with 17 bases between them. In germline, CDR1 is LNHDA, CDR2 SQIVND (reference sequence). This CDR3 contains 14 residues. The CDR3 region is CASRHTGSKDEQYF. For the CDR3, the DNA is TGTGCCAGTAGACACACAGGGTCTAAGGACGAGCAGTACTTC.

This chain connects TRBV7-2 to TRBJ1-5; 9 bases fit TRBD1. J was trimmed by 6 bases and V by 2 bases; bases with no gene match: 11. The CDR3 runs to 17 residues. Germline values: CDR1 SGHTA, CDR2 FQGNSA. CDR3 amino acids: CASSLRGDRGRGQPQHF. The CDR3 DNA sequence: TGTGCCAGCAGCTTAAGAGGAGACAGGGGGAGAGGTCAGCCCCAGCATTTT.

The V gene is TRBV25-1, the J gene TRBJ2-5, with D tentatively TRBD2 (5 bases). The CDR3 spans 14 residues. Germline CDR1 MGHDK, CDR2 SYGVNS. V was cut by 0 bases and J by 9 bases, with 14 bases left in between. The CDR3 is CASSEYRSEAAQYF. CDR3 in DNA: TGTGCCAGCAGTGAATATAGATCGGAGGCCGCCCAGTACTTC. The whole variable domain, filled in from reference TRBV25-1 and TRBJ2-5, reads EADIYQTPRYLVIGTGKKITLECSQTMGHDKMYWYQQDPGMELHLIHYSYGVNSTEKGDLSSESTVSRIRTEHFPLTLESARPSHTSQYLCASSEYRSEAAQYFGPGTRLLVL.

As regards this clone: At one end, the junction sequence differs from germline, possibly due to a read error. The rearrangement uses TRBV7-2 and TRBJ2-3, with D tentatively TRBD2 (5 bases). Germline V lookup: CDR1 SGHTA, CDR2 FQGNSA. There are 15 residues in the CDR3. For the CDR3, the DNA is TGTGCCAGCAGCTTAGCGGTTGCTAGCAAAGATACGCAGTATTTT. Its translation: CASSLAVASKDTQYF.

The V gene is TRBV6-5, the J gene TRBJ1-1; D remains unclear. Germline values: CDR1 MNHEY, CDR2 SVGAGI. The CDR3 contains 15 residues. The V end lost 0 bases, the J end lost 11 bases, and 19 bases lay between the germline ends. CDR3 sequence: CASSYSAGDLGWAFF. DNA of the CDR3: TGTGCCAGCAGTTACTCGGCAGGAGACCTCGGGTGGGCTTTCTTT.

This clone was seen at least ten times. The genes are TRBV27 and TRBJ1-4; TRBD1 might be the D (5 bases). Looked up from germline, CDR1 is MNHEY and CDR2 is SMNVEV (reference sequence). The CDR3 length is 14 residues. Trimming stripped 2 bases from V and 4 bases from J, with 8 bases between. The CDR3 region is CASSLRGNNEKLFF. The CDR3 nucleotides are TGTGCCAGCAGTTTAAGGGGAAATAATGAAAAACTGTTTTTT.

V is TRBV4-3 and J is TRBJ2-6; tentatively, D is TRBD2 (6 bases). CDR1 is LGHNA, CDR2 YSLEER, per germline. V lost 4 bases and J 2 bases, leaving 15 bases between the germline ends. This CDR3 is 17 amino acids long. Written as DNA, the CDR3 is TGCGCCAGCAGCCGATCCCCGGGGGAAGCTGGGGCCAACGTCCTGACTTTC. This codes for CASSRSPGEAGANVLTF.

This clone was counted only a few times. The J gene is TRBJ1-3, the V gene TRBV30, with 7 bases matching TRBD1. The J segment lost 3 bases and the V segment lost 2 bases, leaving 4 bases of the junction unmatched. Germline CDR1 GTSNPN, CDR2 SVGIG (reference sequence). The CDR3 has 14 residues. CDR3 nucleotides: TGTGCCTGGAGTTCAGGGGGGAATGGAAACACCATATATTTT. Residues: CAWSSGGNGNTIYF. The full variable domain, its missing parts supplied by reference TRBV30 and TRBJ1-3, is SQTIHQWPATLVQPVGSPLSLECTVEGTSNPNLYWYRQAAGRGLQLLFYSVGIGQISSEVPQNLSASRPQDRQFILSSKKLLLSDSGFYLCAWSSGGNGNTIYFGEGSWLTVV.

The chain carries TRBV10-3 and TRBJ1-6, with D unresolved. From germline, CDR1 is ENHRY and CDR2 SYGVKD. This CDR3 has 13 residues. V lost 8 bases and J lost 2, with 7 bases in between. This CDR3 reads CAIGDPYNSPLHF. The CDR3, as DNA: TGTGCCATCGGAGACCCCTATAATTCACCCCTCCACTTT.

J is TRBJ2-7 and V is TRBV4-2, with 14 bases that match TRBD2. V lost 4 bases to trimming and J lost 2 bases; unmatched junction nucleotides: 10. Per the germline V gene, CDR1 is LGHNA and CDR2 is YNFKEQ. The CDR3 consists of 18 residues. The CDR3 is CASSLGLAGGRLTYEQYF. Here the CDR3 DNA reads TGTGCCAGCAGCCTCGGACTAGCGGGGGGCCGGCTAACCTACGAGCAGTACTTC.

CDR3 sequence reads: CASTSLGPSTDTQYF. The CDR3 nucleotides read TGTGCCAGCACCTCTCTGGGCCCAAGCACAGATACGCAGTATTTT. The rearrangement uses TRBV9 and TRBJ2-3; D ambiguous. Germline V CDR1 and CDR2: SGDLS, YYNGEE. Deletions cut 6 bases from V and 0 bases from J, with 14 bases between. This CDR3 is built from 15 residues.

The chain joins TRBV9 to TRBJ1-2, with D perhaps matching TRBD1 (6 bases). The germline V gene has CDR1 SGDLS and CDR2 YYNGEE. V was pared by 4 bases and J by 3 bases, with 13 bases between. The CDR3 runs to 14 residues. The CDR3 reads CASSLGQSYYGYTF. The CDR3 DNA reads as TGTGCCAGCAGCTTAGGACAGAGCTACTATGGCTACACCTTC. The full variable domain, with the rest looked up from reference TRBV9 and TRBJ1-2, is DSGVTQTPKHLITATGQRVTLRCSPRSGDLSVYWYQQSLDQGLQFLIQYYNGEERAKGNILERFSAQQFPDLHSELNLSSLELGDSALYFCASSLGQSYYGYTFGSGTRLTVV.

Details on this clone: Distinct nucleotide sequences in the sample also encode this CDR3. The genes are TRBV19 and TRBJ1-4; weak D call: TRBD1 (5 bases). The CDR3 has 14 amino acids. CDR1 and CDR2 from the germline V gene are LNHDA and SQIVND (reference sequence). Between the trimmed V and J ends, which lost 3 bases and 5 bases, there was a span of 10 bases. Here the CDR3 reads CASSMGRLNEKLFF. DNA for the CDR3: TGTGCCAGTAGTATGGGACGGCTAAATGAAAAACTGTTTTTT.